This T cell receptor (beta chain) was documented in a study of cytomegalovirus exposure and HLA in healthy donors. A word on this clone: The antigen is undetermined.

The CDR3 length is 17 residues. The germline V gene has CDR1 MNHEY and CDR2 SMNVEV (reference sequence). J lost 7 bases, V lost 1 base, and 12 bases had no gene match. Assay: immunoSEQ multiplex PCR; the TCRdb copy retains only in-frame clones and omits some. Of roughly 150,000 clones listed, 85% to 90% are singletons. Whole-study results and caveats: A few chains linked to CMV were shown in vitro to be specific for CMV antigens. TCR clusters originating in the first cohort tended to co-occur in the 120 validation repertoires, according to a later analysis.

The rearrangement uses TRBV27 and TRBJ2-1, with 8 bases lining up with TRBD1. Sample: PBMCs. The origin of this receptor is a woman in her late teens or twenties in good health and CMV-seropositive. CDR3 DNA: TGTGCCAGCAGTTTATTTTTGCGCGGCAGGGGGCTGAATGAGCAGTTCTTC. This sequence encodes CASSLFLRGRGLNEQFF.